The 13 T cell receptor beta chains below all came from one sample that was sequenced in a study of blood T cell repertoires in COVID-19. Some clones are missing from TCRdb's copy, which holds only in-frame ones; the method was immunoSEQ multiplex PCR. The sample yields around 330,000 clones, 75% to 90% seen once. Sequenced material: PBMCs or T cells enriched from blood (not recorded which). Receptor source: a man aged 60 to 69 who had recovered from COVID-19.

The V call is TRBV5-1, the J call TRBJ2-4; D is uncertain. CDR1 and CDR2 (germline): SGHRS, YFSETQ. V was trimmed by 0 bases and J by 0 bases, leaving 10 bases between them. The CDR3 has 16 amino acids. CDR3 DNA sequence: TGCGCCAGCAGCTTGGACAGCCGTCTAGCCAAAAACATTCAGTACTTC. Encoded protein: CASSLDSRLAKNIQYF.

The genes are TRBV7-2 and TRBJ2-1; 9 bases line up with TRBD2. J was trimmed by 9 bases and V by 1 base; bases with no gene match: 7. Germline CDR1 and CDR2: SGHTA and FQGNSA. This CDR3 spans 15 amino acids. The CDR3 here is CASSLGVTSGSEQFF. CDR3 sequence (DNA): TGTGCCAGCAGCTTAGGTGTGACTAGCGGCAGTGAGCAGTTCTTC.

The chain has TRBV21-1 and TRBJ2-1; TRBD1 was called by the table and not checked on the DNA. TRBV21-1 is listed as a pseudogene. The length of the CDR3 is 16 residues. The CDR3 DNA follows: TGTGCCAGCAGCAAAAGGGTCGGGACAAATTACAATGAGCAGTTCTTC. It is translated as CASSKRVGTNYNEQFF.

The rearrangement joins TRBV9 to TRBJ2-5, with 9 nucleotides matching TRBD2. The V gene's germline CDR1 is SGDLS and CDR2 YYNGEE. Trimming cost V 4 bases and J 4 bases; bases outside gene matches: 11. The CDR3 extends over 16 amino acids. For the CDR3, the DNA is TGTGCCAGCAGCTCCCGACTAGCGGCCGCGGGAGAGACCCAGTACTTC. Its translation is CASSSRLAAAGETQYF.

The chain joins TRBV19 to TRBJ2-5; maybe TRBD1 (7 bases). The CDR3 length is 15 residues. V lost 5 bases, J lost 5 bases, and 18 bases lay in between. Germline-derived CDR1 and CDR2 are LNHDA and SQIVND (reference sequence). DNA for the CDR3: TGTGCCAGTAGTGTTAGGTCTTCAGGGGGGGAGACCCAGTACTTC. Its protein is CASSVRSSGGETQYF.

The rearrangement links TRBV2 to TRBJ2-5; the D is unclear. Between the trimmed V and J ends, which lost 4 bases and 5 bases, there was a span of 11 bases. Germline assignment: CDR1 SNHLY and CDR2 FYNNEI. This CDR3 has 13 residues. CDR3 nucleotide sequence: TGTGCCAGCAGTGGAACAATGAGGGAGACCCAGTACTTC. Translated: CASSGTMRETQYF.

V usage is TRBV11-3 and J usage is TRBJ1-1; TRBD1 matches at 8 bases. Germline CDR1 is SGHNT and CDR2 is YENEEA. The CDR3 is made up of 20 amino acids. The V segment lost 0 bases and the J segment 0 bases; nucleotides outside the gene matches: 15. This chain's CDR3 is CASSLDRGRGNWGMNTEAFF. CDR3 nucleotide sequence: TGTGCCAGCAGCTTAGACAGGGGGCGAGGGAATTGGGGAATGAACACTGAAGCTTTCTTT. The complete variable domain, with remaining parts taken from reference TRBV11-3 and TRBJ1-1, reads EAGVVQSPRYKIIEKKQPVAFWCNPISGHNTLYWYLQNLGQGPELLIRYENEEAVDDSQLPKDRFSAERLKGVDSTLKIQPAELGDSAVYLCASSLDRGRGNWGMNTEAFFGQGTRLTVV.

The V and J genes are TRBV9 and TRBJ2-2; TRBD2 matches at 9 bases. Germline V gene data show CDR1 as SGDLS and CDR2 as YYNGEE. CDR3 length: 17 amino acids. V gave up 0 bases and J gave up 6 bases; unmatched junction bases: 9. CDR3 sequence reads: CASSVAIETSGPGELFF. The CDR3 nucleotides read TGTGCCAGCAGCGTAGCTATCGAGACTAGCGGTCCCGGGGAGCTGTTTTTT.

The chain links TRBV19 to TRBJ2-2; D remains unclear. Germline CDR1 and CDR2: LNHDA and SQIVND (reference sequence). There are 15 residues in the CDR3. V was cut by 5 bases and J by 1 base, with 11 bases left in between. This CDR3 reads CASSVINRNTGELFF. The DNA for the CDR3 is TGTGCCAGTAGTGTGATAAATAGGAACACCGGGGAGCTGTTTTTT.

This clone was seen a few times. The rearrangement links TRBV9 to TRBJ2-7; 8 bases are a match to TRBD1. V was clipped by 4 bases and J by 6 bases; unmatched bases: 6. The CDR3 is 13 amino acids. In germline, CDR1 is SGDLS, CDR2 YYNGEE. CDR3 nucleotide sequence: TGTGCCAGCAGCAGGACAGGGCAACCCGAGCAGTACTTC. Protein sequence: CASSRTGQPEQYF.

V is TRBV28 and J is TRBJ1-1; D not resolved. V lost 8 bases and J lost 1, with 5 bases in between. This CDR3 has 11 amino acids. The germline V gene has CDR1 MDHEN and CDR2 SYDVKM. The CDR3 nucleotides are TGTGCCAGCGAGGGGAACACTGAAGCTTTCTTT. Its translation: CASEGNTEAFF.

This chain links TRBV3-1 (or the pseudogene TRBV3-2) with TRBJ1-6; D is ambiguous. V lost 2 bases, J lost 8 bases, and 4 bases lay in between. The CDR3 has 12 amino acids. Germline CDR1 LGHDT, CDR2 YNNKEL (reference sequence). CDR3 in DNA: TGTGCCAGCAGCCAATCGTATTCACCCCTCCACTTT. Its translation: CASSQSYSPLHF.

The chain links TRBV29-1 to TRBJ1-4, with 9 positions matching TRBD1. The CDR3 covers 14 residues. Germline CDR1 reads SQVTM; CDR2 reads ANQGSEA. With 7 bases clipped from V and 1 base from J, the junction kept 4 bases outside the gene matches. The CDR3 region is CSAWDRETNEKLFF. The CDR3 nucleotides read TGCAGCGCTTGGGACAGGGAAACTAATGAAAAACTGTTTTTT. The whole variable domain, filled in from reference TRBV29-1 and TRBJ1-4, reads SAVISQKPSRDICQRGTSLTIQCQVDSQVTMMFWYRQQPGQSLTLIATANQGSEATYESGFVIDKFPISRPNLTFSTLTVSNMSPEDSSIYLCSAWDRETNEKLFFGSGTQLSVL.